Described below is a single TCR beta chain sequence and its context. The data were taken from a study of blood T cell repertoires in COVID-19. At the level of the study: Samples came from the United States, Italy and Spain, spanning acute and convalescent COVID-19. PBMCs, B-cell-depleted T cells, or T cells were the source of the cDNA or gDNA that made up the material.

Per the original methods: Amplification from reference gene primers served as the basis for estimated nucleated cell counts. TCRdb keeps only in-frame clones here, not all; method: immunoSEQ multiplex PCR. D and trimming were read from the DNA, whereas the V and J calls and clone size are those reported in that table. The sample carries 90,000 to 120,000 clones, more than 80% recorded once. The TCR was taken from a man aged 35 to 55 with active or convalescent COVID-19. Source material: peripheral blood.

CDR3 amino acids: CASSEQGAESGNTIYF. The CDR3 DNA reads TGTGCCAGCAGCGAACAGGGGGCTGAGTCTGGAAACACCATATATTTT. The rearrangement links TRBV7-2 to TRBJ1-3; 9 bases map to TRBD1. The CDR3 loop spans 16 amino acids. CDR1 SGHTA and CDR2 FQGNSA come from the germline V gene. Unmatched junction bases numbered 6, after V lost 5 bases and J lost 1 base.